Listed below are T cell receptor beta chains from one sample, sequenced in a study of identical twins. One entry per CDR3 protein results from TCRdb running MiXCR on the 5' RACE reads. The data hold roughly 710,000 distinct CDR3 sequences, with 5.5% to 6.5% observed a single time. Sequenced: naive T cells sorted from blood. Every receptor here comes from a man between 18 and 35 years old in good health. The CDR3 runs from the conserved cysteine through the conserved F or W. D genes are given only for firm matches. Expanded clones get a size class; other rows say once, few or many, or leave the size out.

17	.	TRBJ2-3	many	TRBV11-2	TGTGCCAGCAGCCCAATAGCAACTAGCTTGGTTCGTGATACGCAGTATTTT	CASSPIATSLVRDTQYF
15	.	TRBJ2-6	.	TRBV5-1	TGCGCCAGCACTCCGGGTAACTCTGGGGCCAACGTCCTGACTTTC	CASTPGNSGANVLTF
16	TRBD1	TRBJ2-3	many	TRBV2	TGTGCCAGCAGCGAGCGCTCCGGGACAGGGCCCGATACGCAGTATTTT	CASSERSGTGPDTQYF
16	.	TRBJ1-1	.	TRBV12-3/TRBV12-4	TGTGCCAGCAGTTCAGCCCGAGGGGTCGGGAACACTGAAGCTTTCTTT	CASSSARGVGNTEAFF
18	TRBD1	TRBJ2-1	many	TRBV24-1	TGTGCCACCAGTGATTCGTTACCCACGGGACAGGGCTACAATGAGCAGTTCTTC	CATSDSLPTGQGYNEQFF
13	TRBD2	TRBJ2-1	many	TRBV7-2	TGTGCCAGCAGCTTAGCTAGCGGGGGCAGGGCGTTCTTC	CASSLASGGRAFF
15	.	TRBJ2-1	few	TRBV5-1	TGCGCCAGCAGCTTAATCGGACTCCAACCCAATGAGCAGTTCTTC	CASSLIGLQPNEQFF
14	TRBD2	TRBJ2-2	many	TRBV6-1	TGTGCCAGCAGGGGAGGGCTGGGCACCGGGGAGCTGTTTTTT	CASRGGLGTGELFF
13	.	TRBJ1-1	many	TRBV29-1	TGCAGCGTTGGCGTCAGGGAGGGTGTGGTAGCTTTCTTT	CSVGVREGVVAFF
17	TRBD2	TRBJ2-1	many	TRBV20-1	TGCAGTGCTAGACCCCTAGCGGGAGTTACCTCCTACAATGAGCAGTTCTTC	CSARPLAGVTSYNEQFF
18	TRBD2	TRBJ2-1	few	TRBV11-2	TGTGCCAGCAGCTTCTCTAGCGGGAGGGCCCTTAAGAACAATGAGCAGTTCTTC	CASSFSSGRALKNNEQFF
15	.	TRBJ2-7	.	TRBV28	TGTGCCAGCAGTTTTTTAGACAGAAGCTCCTACGAGCAGTACTTC	CASSFLDRSSYEQYF
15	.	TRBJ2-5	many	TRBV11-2	TGTGCCAGCAGCCTTTGGGGAGGACTTGGAGAGACCCAGTACTTC	CASSLWGGLGETQYF
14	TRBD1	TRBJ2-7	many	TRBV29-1	TGCAGCGTTGAAACGGCAGGGGGCCGTTACGAGCAGTACTTC	CSVETAGGRYEQYF
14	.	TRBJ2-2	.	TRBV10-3	TGTGCCATCACCCATGAGGTCCGCGCCGGGGAGCTGTTTTTT	CAITHEVRAGELFF
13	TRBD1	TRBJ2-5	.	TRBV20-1	TGCAGTGCCATGGGACAGAACCAAGAGACCCAGTACTTC	CSAMGQNQETQYF
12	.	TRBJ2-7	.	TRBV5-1	TGCGCCAGCGGCCTCCCCGGCTACGAGCAGTACTTC	CASGLPGYEQYF
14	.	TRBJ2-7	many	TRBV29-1	TGCAGCGTCGCGGGGGCGGGATCCTCCTACGAGCAGTACTTC	CSVAGAGSSYEQYF
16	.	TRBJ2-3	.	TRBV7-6	TGTGCCAGCAGCTTCCAGGACGCCACTGGCACAGATACGCAGTATTTT	CASSFQDATGTDTQYF
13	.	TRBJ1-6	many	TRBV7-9	TGTGCCAGCAGCTTAGGCCTCGATTCACCCCTCCACTTT	CASSLGLDSPLHF
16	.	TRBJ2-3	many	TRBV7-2	TGTGCCAGCAGCTTAGTTTTCGGGTCCAGCACAGATACGCAGTATTTT	CASSLVFGSSTDTQYF
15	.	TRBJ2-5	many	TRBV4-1	TGCGCCAGCAGCCGAGCCGGACAGATTCGGGAGACCCAGTACTTC	CASSRAGQIRETQYF
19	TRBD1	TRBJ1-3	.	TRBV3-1	TGTGCCAGCAGCCAAGCCGGGACAGGGGCATACGGCGGTGGAAACACCATATATTTT	CASSQAGTGAYGGGNTIYF
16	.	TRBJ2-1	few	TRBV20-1	TGCAGTGCTAGAGACTTACATAGCGTTTCCTACAATGAGCAGTTCTTC	CSARDLHSVSYNEQFF
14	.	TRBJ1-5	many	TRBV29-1	TGCAGCGTTGAGGTAGGGGGTAGCAATCAGCCCCAGCATTTT	CSVEVGGSNQPQHF
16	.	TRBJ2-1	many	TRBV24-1	TGTGCCACCAGTGATCACCGCGCAGGGAGTGGCAATGAGCAGTTCTTC	CATSDHRAGSGNEQFF
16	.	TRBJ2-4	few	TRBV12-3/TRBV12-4	TGTGCCAGCAGTTTACGGGTATTGAGGCAAAGAAACATTCAGTACTTC	CASSLRVLRQRNIQYF
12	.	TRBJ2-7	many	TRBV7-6	TGTGCCAGCATCGGTAGGGGAGCCGAGCAGTACTTC	CASIGRGAEQYF
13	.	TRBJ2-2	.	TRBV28	TGTGCCACTACGGACGGAGACACCGGGGAGCTGTTTTTT	CATTDGDTGELFF
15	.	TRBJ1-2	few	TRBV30	TGTGCCTGGAGTCCTAACAGGAACACGAACTATGGCTACACCTTC	CAWSPNRNTNYGYTF
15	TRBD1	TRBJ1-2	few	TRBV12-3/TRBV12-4	TGTGCCAGCAGTCTCGGTACAGGGGCGCGGGATGGCTACACCTTC	CASSLGTGARDGYTF
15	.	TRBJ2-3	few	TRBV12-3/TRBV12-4	TGTGCCAGCAGTTTAGCCGGCCTGGAGGGAGATACGCAGTATTTT	CASSLAGLEGDTQYF
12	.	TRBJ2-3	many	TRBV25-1	TGTGCCAGCAGTTTGGTAGTAGATACGCAGTATTTT	CASSLVVDTQYF
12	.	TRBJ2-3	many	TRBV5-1	TGCGCCAGCAGCTCGCCGAGGGATACGCAGTATTTT	CASSSPRDTQYF
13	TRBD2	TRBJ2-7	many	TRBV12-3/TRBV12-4	TGTGCCAGCAGTTTAGCGGGACTAGTTGTCGCGTACTTC	CASSLAGLVVAYF
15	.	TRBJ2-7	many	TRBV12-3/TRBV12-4	TGTGCCAGCAGTTTAGGCGGAGGGGGGTCCTACGAGCAGTACTTC	CASSLGGGGSYEQYF
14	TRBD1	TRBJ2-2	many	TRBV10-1	TGCGCCAGCAGTGAGACAGGGGGCGGCGGGGAGCTGTTTTTT	CASSETGGGGELFF
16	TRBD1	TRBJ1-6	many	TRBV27	TGTGCCAGCAGTTTCGCGACAGGGCGCTATAATTCACCCCTCCACTTT	CASSFATGRYNSPLHF
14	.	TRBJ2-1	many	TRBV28	TGTGCCAGCAGTTTCGGGGGCCTGGGGGCTGAGCAGTTCTTC	CASSFGGLGAEQFF
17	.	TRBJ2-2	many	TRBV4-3	TGCGCCAGCAGCCAAGTGTGGCCGGAGTGGGACACCGGGGAGCTGTTTTTT	CASSQVWPEWDTGELFF
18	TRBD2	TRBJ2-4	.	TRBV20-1	TGCAGTGCTAGTAGAGGGAGGCTAGCGGGAGGAACCAAAAACATTCAGTACTTC	CSASRGRLAGGTKNIQYF
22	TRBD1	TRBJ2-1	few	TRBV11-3	TGTGCCAGCAGCATTAGGACAGGGGGCGCTTTAGCGGCGGCAAGCTCCTACAATGAGCAGTTCTTC	CASSIRTGGALAAASSYNEQFF
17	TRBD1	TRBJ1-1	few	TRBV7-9	TGTGCCAGCACCGTCTCCCGGGACAGGGGGATGAACACTGAAGCTTTCTTT	CASTVSRDRGMNTEAFF
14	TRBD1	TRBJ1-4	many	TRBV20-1	TGCAGTGCTAGTCAGGGACAGGGCCGTGAAAAACTGTTTTTT	CSASQGQGREKLFF
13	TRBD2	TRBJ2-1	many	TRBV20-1	TGCAGTGCTCCCACTCTCAGCGGGGAAGAGCAGTTCTTC	CSAPTLSGEEQFF
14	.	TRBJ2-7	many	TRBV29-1	TGCAGCGTTGAAGTATCAGGGGTGGGCTACGAGCAGTACTTC	CSVEVSGVGYEQYF
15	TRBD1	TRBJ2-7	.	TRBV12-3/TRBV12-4	TGTGCCAGCAGTTTAGGGGGACAGGGTGGCAGGGAGCAGTACTTC	CASSLGGQGGREQYF
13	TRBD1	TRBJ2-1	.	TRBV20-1	TGCAGTGCTTCGAGACAGGGGGATGGTGAGCAGTTCTTC	CSASRQGDGEQFF
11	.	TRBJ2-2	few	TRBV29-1	TGCAGCGTTGCGCGTACCGGGGAGCTGTTTTTT	CSVARTGELFF
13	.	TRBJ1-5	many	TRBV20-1	TGCAGTGCGCGGGCGGTGGGAAATCAGCCCCAGCATTTT	CSARAVGNQPQHF
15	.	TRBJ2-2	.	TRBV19	TGTGCCAGTAGCCGACTAGAAACGAACACCGGGGAGCTGTTTTTT	CASSRLETNTGELFF
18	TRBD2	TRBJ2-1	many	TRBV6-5	TGTGCCAGCAGTTACCGGGTTCTAGCGGGAGGGTCCTACAATGAGCAGTTCTTC	CASSYRVLAGGSYNEQFF
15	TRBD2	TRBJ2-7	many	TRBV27	TGTGCCAGCAGTCCGGTAGCGGGGCGCTCCTACGAGCAGTACTTC	CASSPVAGRSYEQYF